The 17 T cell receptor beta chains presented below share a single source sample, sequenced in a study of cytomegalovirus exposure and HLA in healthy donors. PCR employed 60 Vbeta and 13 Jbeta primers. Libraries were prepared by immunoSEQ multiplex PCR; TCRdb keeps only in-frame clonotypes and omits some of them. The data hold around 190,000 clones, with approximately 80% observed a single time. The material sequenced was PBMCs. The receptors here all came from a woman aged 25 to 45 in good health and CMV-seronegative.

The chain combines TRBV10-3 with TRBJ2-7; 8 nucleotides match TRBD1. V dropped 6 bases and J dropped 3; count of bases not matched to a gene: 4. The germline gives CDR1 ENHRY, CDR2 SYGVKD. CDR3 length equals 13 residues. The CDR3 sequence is CAISLGQGYEQYF. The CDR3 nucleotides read TGTGCCATCAGCCTTGGACAGGGCTACGAGCAGTACTTC.

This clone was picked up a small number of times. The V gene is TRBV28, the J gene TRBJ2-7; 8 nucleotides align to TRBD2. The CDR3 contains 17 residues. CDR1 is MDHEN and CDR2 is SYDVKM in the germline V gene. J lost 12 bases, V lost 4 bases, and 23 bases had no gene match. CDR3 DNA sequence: TGTGCCAGCAGTTCCCACGGGGGGGCCTTAAAACTTCTGTCGCGGTACTTC. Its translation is CASSSHGGALKLLSRYF.

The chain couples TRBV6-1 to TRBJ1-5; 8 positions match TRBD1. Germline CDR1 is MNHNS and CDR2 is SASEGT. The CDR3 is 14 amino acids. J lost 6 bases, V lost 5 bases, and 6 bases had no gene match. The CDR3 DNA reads TGTGCCAGCAGTAAGGGACAGGAGGGTCAGCCCCAGCATTTT. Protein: CASSKGQEGQPQHF.

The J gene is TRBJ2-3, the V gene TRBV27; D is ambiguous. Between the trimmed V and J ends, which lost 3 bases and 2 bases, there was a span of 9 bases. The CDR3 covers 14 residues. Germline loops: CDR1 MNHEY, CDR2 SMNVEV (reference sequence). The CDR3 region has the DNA TGTGCCAGCAGTTTGAGTTACCCCACAGATACGCAGTATTTT. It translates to CASSLSYPTDTQYF.

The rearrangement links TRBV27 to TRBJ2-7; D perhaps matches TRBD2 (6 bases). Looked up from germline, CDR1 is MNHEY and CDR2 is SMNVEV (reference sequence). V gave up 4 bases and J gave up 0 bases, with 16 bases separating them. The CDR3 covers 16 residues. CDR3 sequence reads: CASSSKSGSSSYEQYF. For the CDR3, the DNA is TGTGCCAGCAGTTCTAAGAGCGGGTCTAGCTCCTACGAGCAGTACTTC.

CDR3 sequence: CASSVEHRGDEQFF. DNA of the CDR3: TGTGCCAGCAGCGTAGAGCACAGGGGGGATGAGCAGTTCTTC. The chain employs TRBV9 and TRBJ2-1; 8 bases map to TRBD1. The CDR3 has 14 residues. The V and J ends lost 0 bases and 8 bases, in that order; junction bases with no gene match: 4. The germline CDR1 and CDR2 sequences are SGDLS and YYNGEE. Combining the CDR3 with reference TRBV9 and TRBJ2-1 gives the whole variable domain DSGVTQTPKHLITATGQRVTLRCSPRSGDLSVYWYQQSLDQGLQFLIQYYNGEERAKGNILERFSAQQFPDLHSELNLSSLELGDSALYFCASSVEHRGDEQFFGPGTRLTVL.

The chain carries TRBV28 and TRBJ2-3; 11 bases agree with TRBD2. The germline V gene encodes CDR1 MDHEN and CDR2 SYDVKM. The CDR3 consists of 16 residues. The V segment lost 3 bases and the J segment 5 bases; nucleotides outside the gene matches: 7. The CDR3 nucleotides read TGTGCCAGCAGTTTCGGGACTAGCGGTTTCGTAGATACGCAGTATTTT. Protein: CASSFGTSGFVDTQYF.

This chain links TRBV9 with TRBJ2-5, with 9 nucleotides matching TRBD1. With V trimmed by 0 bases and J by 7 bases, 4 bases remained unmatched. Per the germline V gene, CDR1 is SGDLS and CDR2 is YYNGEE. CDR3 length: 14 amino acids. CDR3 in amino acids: CASSVGTGVATQYF. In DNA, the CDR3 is TGTGCCAGCAGCGTAGGGACAGGGGTAGCGACCCAGTACTTC.

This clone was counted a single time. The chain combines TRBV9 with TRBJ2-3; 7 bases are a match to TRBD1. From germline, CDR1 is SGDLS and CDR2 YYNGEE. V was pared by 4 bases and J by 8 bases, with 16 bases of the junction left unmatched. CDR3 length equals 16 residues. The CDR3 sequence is CASSRAGTASLVTQYF. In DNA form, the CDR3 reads TGTGCCAGCAGCCGGGCCGGGACAGCCAGCTTGGTTACGCAGTATTTT.

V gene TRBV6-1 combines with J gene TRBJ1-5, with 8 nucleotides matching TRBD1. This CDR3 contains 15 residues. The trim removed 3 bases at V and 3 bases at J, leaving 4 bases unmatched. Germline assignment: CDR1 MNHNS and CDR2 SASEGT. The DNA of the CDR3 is TGTGCCAGCAGTGACCGGACAGGGTACAATCAGCCCCAGCATTTT. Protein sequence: CASSDRTGYNQPQHF.

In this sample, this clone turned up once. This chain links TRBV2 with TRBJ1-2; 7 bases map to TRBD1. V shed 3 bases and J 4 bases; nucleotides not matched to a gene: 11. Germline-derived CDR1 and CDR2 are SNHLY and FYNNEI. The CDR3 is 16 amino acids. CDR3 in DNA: TGTGCCAGCAGTGACAGGGGGGTGCTACAGGGCTATGGCTACACCTTC. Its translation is CASSDRGVLQGYGYTF.

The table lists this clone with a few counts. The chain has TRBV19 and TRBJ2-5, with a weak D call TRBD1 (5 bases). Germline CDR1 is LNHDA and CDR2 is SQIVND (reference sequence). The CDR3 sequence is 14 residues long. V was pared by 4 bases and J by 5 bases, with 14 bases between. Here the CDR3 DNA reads TGTGCCAGTAGTACGACAGCCCCGAGGGAGACCCAGTACTTC. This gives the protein CASSTTAPRETQYF.

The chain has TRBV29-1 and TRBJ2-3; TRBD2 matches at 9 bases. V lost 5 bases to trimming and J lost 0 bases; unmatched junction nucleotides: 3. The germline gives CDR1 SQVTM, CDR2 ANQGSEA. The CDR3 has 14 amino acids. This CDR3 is CSVSGRLSTDTQYF. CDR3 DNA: TGCAGCGTTAGCGGGAGGTTGAGCACAGATACGCAGTATTTT.

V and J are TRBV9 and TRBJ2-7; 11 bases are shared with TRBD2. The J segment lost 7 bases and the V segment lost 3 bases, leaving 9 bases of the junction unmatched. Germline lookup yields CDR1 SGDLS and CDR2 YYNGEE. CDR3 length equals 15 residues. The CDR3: CASSASSGGFREQYF. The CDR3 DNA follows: TGTGCCAGCAGCGCTTCTAGCGGGGGGTTTAGAGAGCAGTACTTC.

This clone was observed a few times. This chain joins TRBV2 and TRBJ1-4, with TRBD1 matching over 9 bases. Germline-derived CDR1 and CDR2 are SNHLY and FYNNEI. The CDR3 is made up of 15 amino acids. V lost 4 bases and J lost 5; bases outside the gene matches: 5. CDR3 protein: CASSGDRVMNEKLFF. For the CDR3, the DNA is TGTGCCAGCAGTGGGGACAGGGTAATGAATGAAAAACTGTTTTTT.

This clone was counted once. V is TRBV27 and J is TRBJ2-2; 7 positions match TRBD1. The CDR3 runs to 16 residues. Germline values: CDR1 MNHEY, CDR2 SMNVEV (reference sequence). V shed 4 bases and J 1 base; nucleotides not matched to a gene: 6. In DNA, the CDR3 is TGTGCCAGCAGTTCCCGACAGGGCCTGAACACCGGGGAGCTGTTTTTT. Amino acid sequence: CASSSRQGLNTGELFF.

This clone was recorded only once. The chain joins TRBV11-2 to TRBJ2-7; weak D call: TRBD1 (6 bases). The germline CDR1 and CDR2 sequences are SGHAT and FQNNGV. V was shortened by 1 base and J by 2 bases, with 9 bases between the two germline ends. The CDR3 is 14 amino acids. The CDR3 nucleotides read TGTGCCAGCAGCTTAGGCAGGGGACCCTACGAGCAGTACTTC. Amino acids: CASSLGRGPYEQYF.